This T cell receptor (beta chain) derives from a study of cytomegalovirus exposure and HLA in healthy donors. J gave up 6 bases and V 7 bases, and 10 bases lay outside the gene matches. CDR1 is WNHNN and CDR2 is SYGVQD in the germline V gene (reference sequence). CDR3 length equals 14 residues. TCRdb's table, derived via immunoSEQ multiplex PCR, lists solely in-frame clones and lacks some. The sample lists about 73,000 clones, around 90% seen once, with roughly 3.8% in the top ten. Notes on this clone: Antigen: not known.

Study results and limitations: The listing of roughly 160 TCR beta chains classed them as cytomegalovirus-associated.

The sequence came from a woman between 18 and 29 years old in good health and CMV-seropositive. The material sequenced was PBMCs. The V call is TRBV10-1, the J call TRBJ1-1; 8 nucleotides agree with TRBD1. The CDR3 DNA is TGCGCCAGCACCTCAGGGGGCGCTGAGGCTGAAGCTTTCTTT. Translated: CASTSGGAEAEAFF.